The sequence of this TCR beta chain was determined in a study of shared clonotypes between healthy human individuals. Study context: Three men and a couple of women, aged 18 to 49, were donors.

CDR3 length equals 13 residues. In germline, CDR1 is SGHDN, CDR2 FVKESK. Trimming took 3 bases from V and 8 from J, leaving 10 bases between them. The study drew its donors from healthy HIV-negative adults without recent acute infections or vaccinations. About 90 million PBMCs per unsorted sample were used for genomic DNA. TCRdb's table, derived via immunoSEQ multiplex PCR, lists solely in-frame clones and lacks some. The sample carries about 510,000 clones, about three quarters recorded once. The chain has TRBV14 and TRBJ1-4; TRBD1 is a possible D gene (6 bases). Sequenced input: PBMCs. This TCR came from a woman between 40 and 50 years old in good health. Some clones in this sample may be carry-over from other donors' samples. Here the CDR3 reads CASSQYRVEKLFF. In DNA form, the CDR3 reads TGTGCCAGCAGCCAGTACAGGGTAGAAAAACTGTTTTTT.